This T cell receptor (beta chain) was identified in a study of T-cell reconstitution after alpha-beta-depleted transplantation in children. The sample holds many counts of this clonotype. A library of TCRbeta sequences, prepared with unique molecular identifiers, was generated. TCRdb re-analysed the PCR reads in MiXCR, keeping a single row per CDR3 protein. The data contain 150,000 to 200,000 distinct CDR3 sequences, about 6.4% of them seen just once; the ten biggest clones take up over 2.5%. The CDR3 runs 12 residues. Germline CDR1 is DFQATT and CDR2 is SNEGSKA (reference sequence). Trimming cost V 6 bases and J 5 bases, with 14 bases left between them.

The clonotype originates from a human donor who donated a stem cell graft to a child with Wiskott-Aldrich syndrome. Sequencing used PBMCs from the stem cell graft donor, obtained from the stem cell graft. The rearrangement uses TRBV20-1 and TRBJ2-7, with D maybe TRBD1 (5 bases). CDR3 region: CSATRQLNEQYF. The CDR3 DNA is TGCAGTGCAACACGACAGCTCAACGAGCAGTACTTC.